The clone carrying this T cell receptor (beta chain) was detected only a few times. The data belong to a study of blood T cell repertoires in COVID-19. Study details: Donors in the United States, Italy and Spain gave samples during acute or convalescent COVID-19.

The data were produced by immunoSEQ multiplex PCR, yet TCRdb's version contains in-frame clones alone and is incomplete. This table has about 220,000 clones, 82% appearing once. The sequence came from a woman in her seventies with COVID-19, enrolled during active disease. Sequenced material: peripheral blood.

The CDR3 loop is CASSRPGQGGYEQYF. The CDR3 DNA follows: TGTGCCAGCAGTCGACCGGGACAGGGGGGCTACGAGCAGTACTTC. The chain uses TRBV6-2 or TRBV6-3 and TRBJ2-7; TRBD1 matches 11 bases. The trim removed 5 bases at V and 3 bases at J, leaving 6 bases unmatched. CDR1 and CDR2 from the germline V gene are MNHEY and SVGEGT. This CDR3 is 15 amino acids long.